This TCR beta chain was captured in a study of glioma-infiltrating T cells after dendritic cell vaccination. Looking at the study overall: Treatment, given 2003 to 2012, was autologous tumor lysate-pulsed dendritic cell vaccination.

No glioblastoma patient carried an isocitrate dehydrogenase mutation. V lost 4 bases, J lost 3 bases, and 6 bases stayed unmatched. The germline gives CDR1 SGHDT, CDR2 YYEEEE. This CDR3 is 15 amino acids long. Profiled with immunoSEQ multiplex PCR; TCRdb holds only in-frame clones, not every one. The sample holds 90,000 or so clones; under 90% are singletons and the top ten take over 2.5%. The genes are TRBV5-6 and TRBJ2-5, with TRBD1 matching over 10 bases. The sequenced sample was blood, obtained before dendritic cell vaccination. The TCR sequence derives from a human donor with glioblastoma. For the CDR3, the DNA is TGTGCCAGCAGCGCGACCGGGACAGGGGAAGAGACCCAGTACTTC. Its protein product is CASSATGTGEETQYF.